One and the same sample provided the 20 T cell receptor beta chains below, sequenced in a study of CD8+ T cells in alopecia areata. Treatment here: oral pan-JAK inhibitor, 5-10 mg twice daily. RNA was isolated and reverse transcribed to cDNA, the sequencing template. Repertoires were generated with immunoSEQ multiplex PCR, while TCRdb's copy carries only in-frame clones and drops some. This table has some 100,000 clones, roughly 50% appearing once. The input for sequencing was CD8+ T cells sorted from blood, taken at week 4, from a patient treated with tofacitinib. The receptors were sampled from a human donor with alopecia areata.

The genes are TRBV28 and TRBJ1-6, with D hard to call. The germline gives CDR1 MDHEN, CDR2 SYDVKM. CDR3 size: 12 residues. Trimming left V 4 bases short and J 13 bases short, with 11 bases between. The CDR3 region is CASSSQSGPLHF. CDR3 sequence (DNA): TGTGCCAGCAGTTCTCAATCGGGGCCCCTCCACTTT.

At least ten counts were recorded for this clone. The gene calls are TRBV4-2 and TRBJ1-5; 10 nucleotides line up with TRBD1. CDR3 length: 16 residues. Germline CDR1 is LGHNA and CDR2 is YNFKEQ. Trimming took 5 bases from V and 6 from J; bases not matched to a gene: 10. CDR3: CASSETGTGESQPQHF. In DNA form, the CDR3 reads TGTGCCAGCAGCGAAACCGGGACAGGGGAGAGTCAGCCCCAGCATTTT.

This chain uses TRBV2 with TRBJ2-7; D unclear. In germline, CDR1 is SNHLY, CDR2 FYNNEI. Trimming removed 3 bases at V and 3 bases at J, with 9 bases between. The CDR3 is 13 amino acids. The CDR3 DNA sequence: TGTGCCAGCAGTGACATTTTGGGCTACGAGCAGTACTTC. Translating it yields CASSDILGYEQYF.

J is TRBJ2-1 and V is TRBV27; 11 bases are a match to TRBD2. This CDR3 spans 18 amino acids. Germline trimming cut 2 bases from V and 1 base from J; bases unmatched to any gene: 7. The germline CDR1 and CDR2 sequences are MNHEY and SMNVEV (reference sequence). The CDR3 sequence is CASSLRLAGGSSYNEQFF. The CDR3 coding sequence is TGTGCCAGCAGTTTAAGGCTAGCGGGGGGTTCATCCTACAATGAGCAGTTCTTC.

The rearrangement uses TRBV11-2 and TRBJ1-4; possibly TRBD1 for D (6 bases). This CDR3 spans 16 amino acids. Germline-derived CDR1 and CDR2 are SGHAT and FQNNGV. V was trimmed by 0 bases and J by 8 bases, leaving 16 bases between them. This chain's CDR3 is CASSLEAGDEIEKLFF. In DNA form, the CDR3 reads TGTGCCAGCAGCTTAGAAGCAGGGGACGAGATCGAAAAACTGTTTTTT.

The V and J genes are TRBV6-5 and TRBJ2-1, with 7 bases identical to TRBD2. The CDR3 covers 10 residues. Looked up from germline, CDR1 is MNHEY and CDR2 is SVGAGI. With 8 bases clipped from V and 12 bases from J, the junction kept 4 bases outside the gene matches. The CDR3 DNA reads TGTGCCAGCGGCGGGGGAAGGCAGTTCTTC. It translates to CASGGGRQFF.

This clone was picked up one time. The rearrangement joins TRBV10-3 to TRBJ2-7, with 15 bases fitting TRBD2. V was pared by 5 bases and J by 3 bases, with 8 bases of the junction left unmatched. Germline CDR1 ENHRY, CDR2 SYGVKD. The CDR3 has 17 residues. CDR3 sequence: CAISSSGTSGGNYEQYF. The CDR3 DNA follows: TGTGCCATCAGTTCCTCCGGGACTAGCGGGGGGAACTACGAGCAGTACTTC.

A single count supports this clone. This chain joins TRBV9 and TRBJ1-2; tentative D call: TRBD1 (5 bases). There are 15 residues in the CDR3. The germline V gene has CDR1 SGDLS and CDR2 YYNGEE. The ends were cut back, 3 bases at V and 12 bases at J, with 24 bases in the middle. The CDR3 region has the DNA TGTGCCAGCAGCGCGCAGGGTCAAGATTACTATGGGGACACCTTC. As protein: CASSAQGQDYYGDTF. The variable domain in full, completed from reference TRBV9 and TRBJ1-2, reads DSGVTQTPKHLITATGQRVTLRCSPRSGDLSVYWYQQSLDQGLQFLIQYYNGEERAKGNILERFSAQQFPDLHSELNLSSLELGDSALYFCASSAQGQDYYGDTFGSGTRLTVV.

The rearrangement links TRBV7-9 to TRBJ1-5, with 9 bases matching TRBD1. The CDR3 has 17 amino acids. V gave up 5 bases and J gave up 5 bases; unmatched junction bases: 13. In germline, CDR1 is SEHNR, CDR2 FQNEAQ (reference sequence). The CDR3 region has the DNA TGTGCCAGCAGCGACCTCTCGGGACAGGGCCCCGATCAGCCCCAGCATTTT. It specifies CASSDLSGQGPDQPQHF.

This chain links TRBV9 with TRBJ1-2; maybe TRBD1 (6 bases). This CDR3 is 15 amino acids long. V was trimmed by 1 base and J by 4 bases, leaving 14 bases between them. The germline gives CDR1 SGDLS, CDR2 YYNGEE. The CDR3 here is CASSVSQGPRYGYTF. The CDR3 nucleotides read TGTGCCAGCAGCGTATCGCAGGGGCCGCGCTATGGCTACACCTTC.

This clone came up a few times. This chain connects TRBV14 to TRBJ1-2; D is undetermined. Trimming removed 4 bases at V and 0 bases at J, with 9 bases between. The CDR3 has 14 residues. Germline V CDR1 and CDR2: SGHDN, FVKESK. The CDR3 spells CASSPIHTNYGYTF. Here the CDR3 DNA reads TGTGCCAGCAGCCCTATCCACACTAACTATGGCTACACCTTC.

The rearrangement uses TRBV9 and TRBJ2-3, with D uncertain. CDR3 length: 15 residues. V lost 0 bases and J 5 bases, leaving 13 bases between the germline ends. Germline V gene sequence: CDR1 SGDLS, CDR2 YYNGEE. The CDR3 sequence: CASSVGGRVGDTQYF. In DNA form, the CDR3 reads TGTGCCAGCAGCGTAGGAGGTAGGGTCGGAGATACGCAGTATTTT.

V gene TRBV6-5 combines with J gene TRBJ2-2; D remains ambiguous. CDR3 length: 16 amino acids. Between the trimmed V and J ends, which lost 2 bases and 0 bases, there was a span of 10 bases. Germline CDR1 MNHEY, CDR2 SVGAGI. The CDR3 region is CASSYGSTANTGELFF. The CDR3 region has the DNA TGTGCCAGCAGTTACGGAAGCACCGCGAACACCGGGGAGCTGTTTTTT.

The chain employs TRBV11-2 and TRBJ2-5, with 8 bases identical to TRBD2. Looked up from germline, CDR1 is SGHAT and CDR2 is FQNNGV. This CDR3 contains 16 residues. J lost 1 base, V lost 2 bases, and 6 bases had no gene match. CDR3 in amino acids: CASSLLVAGSQETQYF. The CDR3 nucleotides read TGTGCCAGCAGCTTACTAGTAGCGGGGAGCCAAGAGACCCAGTACTTC. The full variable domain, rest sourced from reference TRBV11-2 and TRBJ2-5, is EAGVAQSPRYKIIEKRQSVAFWCNPISGHATLYWYQQILGQGPKLLIQFQNNGVVDDSQLPKDRFSAERLKGVDSTLKIQPAKLEDSAVYLCASSLLVAGSQETQYFGPGTRLLVL.

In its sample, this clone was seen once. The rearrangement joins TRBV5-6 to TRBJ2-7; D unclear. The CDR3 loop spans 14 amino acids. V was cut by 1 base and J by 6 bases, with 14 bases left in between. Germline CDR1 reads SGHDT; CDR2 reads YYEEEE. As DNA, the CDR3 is TGTGCCAGCAGCTTGCATCCTAGGGCCCCCGAGCAGTACTTC. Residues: CASSLHPRAPEQYF.

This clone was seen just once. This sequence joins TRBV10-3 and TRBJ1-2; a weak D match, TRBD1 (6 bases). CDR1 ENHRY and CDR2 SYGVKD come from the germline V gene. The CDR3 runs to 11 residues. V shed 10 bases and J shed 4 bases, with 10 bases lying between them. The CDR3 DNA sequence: TGTGCCACCCAGGACAGCTATGGCTACACCTTC. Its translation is CATQDSYGYTF.

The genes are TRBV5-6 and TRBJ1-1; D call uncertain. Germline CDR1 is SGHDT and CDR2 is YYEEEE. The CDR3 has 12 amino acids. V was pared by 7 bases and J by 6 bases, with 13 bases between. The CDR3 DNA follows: TGTGCCAGCTGCGCGAACCCCGCTGAAGCTTTCTTT. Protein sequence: CASCANPAEAFF.

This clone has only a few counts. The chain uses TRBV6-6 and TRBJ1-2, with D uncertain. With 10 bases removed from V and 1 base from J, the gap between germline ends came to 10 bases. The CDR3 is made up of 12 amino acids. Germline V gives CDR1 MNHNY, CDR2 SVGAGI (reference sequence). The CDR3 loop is CATEEDNYGYTF. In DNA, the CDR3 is TGTGCCACCGAGGAAGATAACTATGGCTACACCTTC.

This chain's CDR3 is CASSLGWGGDSPLHF. In DNA form, the CDR3 reads TGTGCCAGCAGCTTAGGATGGGGGGGGGATTCACCCCTCCACTTT. V usage is TRBV7-9 and J usage is TRBJ1-6, with a tentative D call TRBD1 (5 bases). Trimming cost V 1 base and J 8 bases, with 12 bases left between them. Germline CDR1 reads SEHNR; CDR2 reads FQNEAQ (reference sequence). The CDR3 is 15 residues long. Full variable domain (remainder filled in from reference TRBV7-9 and TRBJ1-6): DTGVSQNPRHKITKRGQNVTFRCDPISEHNRLYWYRQTLGQGPEFLTYFQNEAQLEKSRLLSDRFSAERPKGSFSTLEIQRTEQGDSAMYLCASSLGWGGDSPLHFGNGTRLTVT.

CDR3 bases: TGTGCCAGCAATCGCGACAGAGAAGAGACCCAGTACTTC. This translates into CASNRDREETQYF. The genes are TRBV2 and TRBJ2-5; D is possibly TRBD1 (5 bases). The CDR3 sequence is 13 residues long. Germline CDR1 SNHLY, CDR2 FYNNEI. V lost 7 bases, J lost 3 bases, and 12 bases lay in between.